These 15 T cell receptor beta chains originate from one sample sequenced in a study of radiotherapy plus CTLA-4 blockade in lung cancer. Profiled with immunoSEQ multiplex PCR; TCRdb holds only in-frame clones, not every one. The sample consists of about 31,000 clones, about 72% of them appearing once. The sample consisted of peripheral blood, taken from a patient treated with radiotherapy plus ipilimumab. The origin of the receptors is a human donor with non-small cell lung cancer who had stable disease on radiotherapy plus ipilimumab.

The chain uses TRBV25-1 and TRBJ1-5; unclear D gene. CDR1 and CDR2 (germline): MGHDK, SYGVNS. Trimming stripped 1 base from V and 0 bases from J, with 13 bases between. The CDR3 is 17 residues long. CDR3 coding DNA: TGTGCCAGCAGTGAATTTTGCAGGCAGGTTAGCAATCAGCCCCAGCATTTT. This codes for CASSEFCRQVSNQPQHF.

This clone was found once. CDR3 in amino acids: CATSRTVGFRNQPQHF. The CDR3 DNA is TGTGCCACCAGCCGAACGGTAGGGTTTAGGAATCAGCCCCAGCATTTT. The chain joins TRBV15 to TRBJ1-5; D is uncertain. Germline CDR1 and CDR2: LNHNV and YYDKDF (reference sequence). CDR3 length equals 16 residues. V gave up 5 bases and J gave up 4 bases, with 18 bases separating them.

CDR3 residues: CASSLVAGVSTGELFF. The CDR3 nucleotides read TGCGCCAGCAGCTTGGTCGCAGGGGTGAGCACCGGGGAGCTGTTTTTT. This chain uses TRBV5-1 with TRBJ2-2; weak D call: TRBD1 (6 bases). Trimming took 0 bases from V and 4 from J, leaving 13 bases between them. The CDR3 sequence is 16 residues long. The germline V gene encodes CDR1 SGHRS and CDR2 YFSETQ.

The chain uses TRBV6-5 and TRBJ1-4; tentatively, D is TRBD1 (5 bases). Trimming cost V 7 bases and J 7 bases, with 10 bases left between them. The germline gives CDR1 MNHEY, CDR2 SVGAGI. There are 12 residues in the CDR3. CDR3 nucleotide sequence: TGTGCCAGCACCAGGGTGGGTGAAAAACTGTTTTTT. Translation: CASTRVGEKLFF.

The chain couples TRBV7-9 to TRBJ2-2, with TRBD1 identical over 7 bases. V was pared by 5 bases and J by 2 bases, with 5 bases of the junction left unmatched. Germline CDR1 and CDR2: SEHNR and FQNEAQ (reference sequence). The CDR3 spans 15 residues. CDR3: CASSPWDSNTGELFF. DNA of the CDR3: TGTGCCAGCAGCCCTTGGGACAGCAACACCGGGGAGCTGTTTTTT.

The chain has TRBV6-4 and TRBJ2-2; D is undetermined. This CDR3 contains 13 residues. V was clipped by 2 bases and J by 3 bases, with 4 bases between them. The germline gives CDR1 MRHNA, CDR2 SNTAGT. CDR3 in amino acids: CASSDSDTGELFF. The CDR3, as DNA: TGTGCCAGCAGTGACAGCGACACCGGGGAGCTGTTTTTT.

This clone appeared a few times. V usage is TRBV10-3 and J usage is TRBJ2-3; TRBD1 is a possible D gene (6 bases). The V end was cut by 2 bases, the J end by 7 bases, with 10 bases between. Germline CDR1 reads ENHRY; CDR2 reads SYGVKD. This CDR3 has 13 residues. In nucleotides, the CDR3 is TGTGCCATCAGTGAGCCGGACAGCTATACGCAGTATTTT. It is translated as CAISEPDSYTQYF.

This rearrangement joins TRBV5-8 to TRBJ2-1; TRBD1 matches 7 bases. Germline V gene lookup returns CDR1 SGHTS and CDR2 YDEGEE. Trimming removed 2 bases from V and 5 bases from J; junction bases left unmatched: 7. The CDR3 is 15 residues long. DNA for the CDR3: TGTGCCAGCAGCTTAGAGGGGGCCGAACACAATGAGCAGTTCTTC. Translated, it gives CASSLEGAEHNEQFF.

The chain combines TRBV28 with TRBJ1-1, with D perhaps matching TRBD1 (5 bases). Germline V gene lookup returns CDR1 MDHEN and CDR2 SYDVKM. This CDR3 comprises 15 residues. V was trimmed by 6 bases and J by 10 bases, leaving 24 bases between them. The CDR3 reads CASSSIGGAPSGAFF. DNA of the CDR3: TGTGCCAGCAGCTCCATTGGAGGGGCGCCCTCAGGAGCTTTCTTT.

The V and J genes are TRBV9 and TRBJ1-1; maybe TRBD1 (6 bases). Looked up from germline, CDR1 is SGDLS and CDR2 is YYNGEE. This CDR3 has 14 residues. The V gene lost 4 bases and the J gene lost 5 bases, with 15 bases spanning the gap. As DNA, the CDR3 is TGTGCCAGCAGCACCACAGGGCTGGGGACTGAAGCTTTCTTT. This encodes CASSTTGLGTEAFF.

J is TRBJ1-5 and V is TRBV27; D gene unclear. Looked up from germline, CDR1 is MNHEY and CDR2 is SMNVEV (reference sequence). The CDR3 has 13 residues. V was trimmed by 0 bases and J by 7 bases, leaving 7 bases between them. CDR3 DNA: TGTGCCAGCAGTTTATCGGCGGGCCAGCCCCAGCATTTT. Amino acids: CASSLSAGQPQHF.

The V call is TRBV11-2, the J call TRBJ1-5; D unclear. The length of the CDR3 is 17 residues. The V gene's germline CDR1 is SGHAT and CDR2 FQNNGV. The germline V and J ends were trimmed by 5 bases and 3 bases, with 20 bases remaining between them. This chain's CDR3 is CASSPQRGRNLNQPQHF. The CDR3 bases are TGTGCCAGCAGCCCCCAGCGAGGGAGAAACCTCAATCAGCCCCAGCATTTT.

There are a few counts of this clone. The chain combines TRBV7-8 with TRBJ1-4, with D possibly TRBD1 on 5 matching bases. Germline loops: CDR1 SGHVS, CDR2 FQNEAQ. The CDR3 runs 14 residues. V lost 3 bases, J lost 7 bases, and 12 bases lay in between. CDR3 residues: CASSLRQRSEKLFF. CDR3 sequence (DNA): TGTGCCAGCAGCTTGAGACAGAGGAGTGAAAAACTGTTTTTT.

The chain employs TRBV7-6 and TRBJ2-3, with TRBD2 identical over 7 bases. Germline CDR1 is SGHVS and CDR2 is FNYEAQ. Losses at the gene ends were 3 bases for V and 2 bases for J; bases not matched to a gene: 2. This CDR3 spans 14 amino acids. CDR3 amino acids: CASSFLAVTDTQYF. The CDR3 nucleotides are TGTGCCAGCAGCTTCCTAGCGGTCACAGATACGCAGTATTTT.

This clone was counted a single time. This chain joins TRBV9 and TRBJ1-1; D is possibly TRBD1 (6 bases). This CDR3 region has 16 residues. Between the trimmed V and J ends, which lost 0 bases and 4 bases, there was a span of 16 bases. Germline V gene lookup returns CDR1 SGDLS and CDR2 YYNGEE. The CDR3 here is CASSVAQGGMGTEAFF. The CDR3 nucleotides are TGTGCCAGCAGCGTAGCACAGGGAGGTATGGGCACTGAAGCTTTCTTT. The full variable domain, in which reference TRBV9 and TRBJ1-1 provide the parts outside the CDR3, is DSGVTQTPKHLITATGQRVTLRCSPRSGDLSVYWYQQSLDQGLQFLIQYYNGEERAKGNILERFSAQQFPDLHSELNLSSLELGDSALYFCASSVAQGGMGTEAFFGQGTRLTVV.